Each of the 5 T cell receptor beta chains below was sequenced from the same sample in a study of CD8+CD57+ T cells in acquired aplastic anemia. The template for TCR beta VDJ and CDR3 sequence profiling was genomic DNA. One entry per CDR3 protein results from TCRdb running MiXCR on the reads. Here the sample spans under 250,000 distinct CDR3 sequences, around half being singletons. Patients who underwent sequencing had shown CD8+CD57+ cell expansion by flow cytometry. Sequenced sample: sorted CD4+, CD8+, or CD8+CD57+ T cells (not recorded which) from PBMCs. These receptors all come from a human donor with aplastic anemia.

The chain is built from TRBV6-6 and TRBJ1-2; TRBD1 aligns across 7 bases. Trimming cost V 6 bases and J 6 bases; bases outside gene matches: 4. The CDR3 totals 12 residues. Germline V gene data show CDR1 as MNHNY and CDR2 as SVGAGI (reference sequence). The DNA for the CDR3 is TGTGCCAGCAGGCCCGGGACAGATGGCTACACCTTC. Its translation is CASRPGTDGYTF.

The chain uses TRBV20-1 and TRBJ2-1, with TRBD2 matching over 13 bases. V was clipped by 6 bases and J by 0 bases; unmatched bases: 8. Germline V gives CDR1 DFQATT, CDR2 SNEGSKA (reference sequence). The CDR3 runs 17 residues. CDR3 coding DNA: TGCAGTGCCACAACTAGCGGGAGGGCGATCTCCTACAATGAGCAGTTCTTC. The encoded protein is CSATTSGRAISYNEQFF.

The sample holds many counts of this clonotype. V and J are TRBV20-1 and TRBJ2-7, with D tentatively TRBD2 (5 bases). Per germline, CDR1 DFQATT and CDR2 SNEGSKA (reference sequence). V was cut by 0 bases and J by 6 bases, with 12 bases left in between. The CDR3 has 13 residues. The chain's CDR3 is CSAREASIREQYF. CDR3 DNA: TGCAGTGCTAGAGAGGCTAGCATCCGCGAGCAGTACTTC.

This clonotype was seen at least ten times. The V and J genes are TRBV6-5 and TRBJ2-1; TRBD2 matches at 8 bases. Per germline, CDR1 MNHEY and CDR2 SVGAGI. The CDR3 has 12 residues. The J segment lost 6 bases and the V segment lost 7 bases, leaving 2 bases of the junction unmatched. The CDR3 sequence: CASKAGGNEQFF. The CDR3, as DNA: TGTGCCAGCAAGGCGGGGGGCAATGAGCAGTTCTTC.

The J gene is TRBJ2-6, the V gene TRBV25-1, with TRBD2 matching 7 bases. Losses at the gene ends were 6 bases for V and 2 bases for J; bases not matched to a gene: 13. The CDR3 loop spans 18 amino acids. Germline CDR1 is MGHDK and CDR2 is SYGVNS. CDR3 region: CASSLLGTGRAGANVLTF. DNA of the CDR3: TGTGCCAGCAGCTTGCTGGGGACGGGGAGGGCTGGGGCCAACGTCCTGACTTTC.